This entry concerns a single TCR beta chain. These data come from a study of T cell responses to AZD1222 COVID-19 vaccine. Libraries were prepared by immunoSEQ multiplex PCR; TCRdb keeps only in-frame clonotypes and omits some of them. The sample records roughly 97,000 clones, around 89% being singletons. Material: peripheral blood, obtained on day 0 of AZD1222 vaccination. The source is an adult in good health.

In DNA form, the CDR3 reads TGTGCCAGCAGCCAACCCCGGGGCCCGGTCGGGGAGCTGTTTTTT. This gives the protein CASSQPRGPVGELFF. The chain employs TRBV14 and TRBJ2-2; the D gene could be TRBD1 or TRBD2 (5 bases each). Trimming left V 2 bases short and J 7 bases short, with 14 bases between. The CDR3 contains 15 residues. CDR1 and CDR2 (germline): SGHDN, FVKESK.